This T cell receptor (beta chain) was recorded in a study of Graves' ophthalmopathy and Graves' hyperthyroidism. Across the study: Upon initial diagnosis and before any treatment, peripheral blood was collected.

RNA transcripts were the template, and TCR beta CDR3 regions were amplified from them. Second-round multiplex PCR came after first-round RT-PCR with HTBI primers. TCRdb re-derived calls from the multiplex PCR reads in MiXCR, one entry per CDR3 protein. Found here are 300,000 to 400,000 distinct CDR3 sequences, roughly a sixth of them singletons; the top ten hold 2% to 3%. This clonotype was seen many times. Its antigen is unknown. Study-wide results and limits: Detected in blood as well were most expanded thyroid clonotypes with frequency above 0.001.

Germline-derived CDR1 and CDR2 are MDHEN and SYDVKM. V was cut by 6 bases and J by 3 bases, with 15 bases left in between. This CDR3 contains 14 residues. The V and J genes are TRBV28 and TRBJ2-7; D not resolved. Sequencing was performed on peripheral blood. This TCR came from an adult woman with stable Graves' hyperthyroidism. Here the CDR3 reads CASSLPWHGYEQYF. The DNA of the CDR3 is TGTGCCAGCAGCCTTCCGTGGCACGGCTACGAGCAGTACTTC.